This TCR beta chain was recovered during a study of esophageal squamous cell carcinoma under preoperative chemotherapy. Study-wide findings and caveats: Post-treatment tumor-infiltrating lymphocytes appeared partly derived from peripheral T cells migrating into the tumor.

The CDR3 spans 17 residues. Trimming cost V 5 bases and J 11 bases; bases outside gene matches: 21. Per the germline V gene, CDR1 is SGHTA and CDR2 is FQGTGA. Via MiXCR, TCRdb re-called the PCR reads, giving one row per CDR3 protein. The repertoire holds roughly 30,000 distinct CDR3 sequences, with under 60% as singletons. A remark on this clonotype: Its antigen is unidentified.

The time point is: before preoperative PTX-NDP chemotherapy. The chain uses TRBV7-3 and TRBJ2-5; 9 nucleotides align to TRBD2. This material was acquired from a patient given preoperative chemotherapy. This clonotype originated in a human donor with esophageal squamous cell carcinoma. The donor label of this sample is uncertain. DNA of the CDR3: TGTGCCAGCAGCGTGGGACCGGCGGGAGGGAACCAAAACACTCAGTACTTC. Translation: CASSVGPAGGNQNTQYF.